A selection of T cell receptor beta chains follows, all from one sample in a study of Graves' ophthalmopathy and Graves' hyperthyroidism. Using its own MiXCR run on the multiplex PCR reads, TCRdb lists one record per CDR3 protein. The sample shows around 400,000 distinct CDR3 sequences, 20% to 25% of them seen only once. The sequenced material came from peripheral blood. The receptor source for this set is a young woman with stable Graves' hyperthyroidism. CDR3s include the opening cysteine and the closing phenylalanine or tryptophan. D genes are given only for firm matches. A clone size is listed for some rows: how often the clone was seen (once, few, many), or a class if it is expanded.

size	V	J	D	DNA	CDR3
many	TRBV7-8	TRBJ1-2	.	TGTGCCAGCAGCTTAGCTTCGGATTATGGCTACACCTTC	CASSLASDYGYTF
many	TRBV7-9	TRBJ2-7	TRBD1	TGTGCCAGCGAGGGGACAGGGTCCTACGAGCAGTACTTC	CASEGTGSYEQYF
many	TRBV20-1	TRBJ2-5	.	TGCAGTGCTAGAATAGTAGAGACCCAGTACTTC	CSARIVETQYF
many	TRBV5-1	TRBJ1-1	.	TGCGCCAGCAGCCTCGGGGCCCGCAGGGGCGGGAACACTGAAGCTTTCTTT	CASSLGARRGGNTEAFF
many	TRBV20-1	TRBJ2-2	.	TGCAGTGCTAGTAGCGGTCTGGGCACCGGGGAGCTGTTTTTT	CSASSGLGTGELFF
.	TRBV2	TRBJ2-7	TRBD2	TGTGCCAGCAGTCCGGGGACTAGCGGGAGACCCACCTACGAGCAGTACTTC	CASSPGTSGRPTYEQYF
many	TRBV15	TRBJ2-7	.	TGTGCCACCAGCGATGGGTATAGCTCCTACGAGCAGTACTTC	CATSDGYSSYEQYF
many	TRBV12-3/TRBV12-4	TRBJ1-1	.	TGTGCCAGCATCAGGGAGGGAGGGATGAACACTGAAGCTTTCTTT	CASIREGGMNTEAFF
.	TRBV7-9	TRBJ2-1	.	TGTGCCAGCAGCTGGGGGCCCAACAATGAGCAGTTCTTC	CASSWGPNNEQFF
many	TRBV6-1	TRBJ2-7	TRBD2	TGTGCCAGCAGTCCGCGGCGACTAGCGGGATTGGCCGAGCAGTACTTC	CASSPRRLAGLAEQYF
.	TRBV6-4	TRBJ1-6	.	TGTGCCAGCAGTGAGACGACGAGCCCTAATTCACCCCTCCACTTT	CASSETTSPNSPLHF
.	TRBV7-8	TRBJ2-5	.	TGTGCCAGCAGCTTAGTAGACGGCCCACAGGAAGAGACCCAGTACTTC	CASSLVDGPQEETQYF
.	TRBV6-1	TRBJ2-7	.	TGTGCCAGCAGTGAAGCCCCAGCCTACGAGCAGTACTTC	CASSEAPAYEQYF
many	TRBV5-1	TRBJ2-7	.	TGCGCCAGCAGCTTATCGGGGGAGAGCTCCTACGAGCAGTACTTC	CASSLSGESSYEQYF
many	TRBV7-8	TRBJ2-7	.	TGTGCCAGCAGCCCATACAGGTTACCCTACGAGCAGTACTTC	CASSPYRLPYEQYF
many	TRBV19	TRBJ2-2	TRBD2	TGTGCCAGTACCCCTAGCGGGAACACCGGGGAGCTGTTTTTT	CASTPSGNTGELFF
.	TRBV4-2	TRBJ1-2	.	TGTGTCAGCAGCCAAGAGGGGAACGGAGGCTATGGCTACACCTTC	CVSSQEGNGGYGYTF
many	TRBV11-1	TRBJ2-6	TRBD1	TGTGCCAGCAGCTTAGGGACAGGGGGCAACGATGGGGCCAACGTCCTGACTTTC	CASSLGTGGNDGANVLTF
.	TRBV12-3/TRBV12-4	TRBJ1-3	.	TGTGCCAGCAGACAGGACGGGAATGGAAACACCATATATTTT	CASRQDGNGNTIYF
once	TRBV6-5	TRBJ1-2	.	TGTGCCAGCAGTTACGGGCTTTACTATGGCTACACCTTC	CASSYGLYYGYTF
.	TRBV6-5	TRBJ2-5	.	TGTGCCAGCAGTTATTCTGGCGAGCAAGAGACCCAGTACTTC	CASSYSGEQETQYF
many	TRBV24-1	TRBJ2-5	.	TGTGCCACCAGTGACGAAGAGACCCAGTGCTTC	CATSDEETQCF
many	TRBV5-6	TRBJ1-6	.	TGTGCCAGCAGCTCCTGGGCAGTGCAAAATTCACCCCTCCACTTT	CASSSWAVQNSPLHF
.	TRBV28	TRBJ2-5	.	TGTGCCAGCTCACGTTGGGGAACGGAGACCCAGTACTTC	CASSRWGTETQYF
many	TRBV7-2	TRBJ2-7	.	TGTGCCAGCAGCCCCACCGTACACGCTTACGAGCAGTACTTC	CASSPTVHAYEQYF
many	TRBV19	TRBJ1-1	.	TGTGCCAGTAGTACAAACCTGCGGACTGAAGCTTTCTTT	CASSTNLRTEAFF
many	TRBV10-3	TRBJ1-2	TRBD1	TGTGCCATCAGTGAGGGACAGGGAGGGTATGGCTACACCTTC	CAISEGQGGYGYTF
few	TRBV13	TRBJ1-2	.	TGTGCCAGCAGCGCGGGGGAATTGGGCGGCTACACCTTC	CASSAGELGGYTF
.	TRBV19	TRBJ2-3	.	TGTGCCAGTAGTATAGCTAGGGGGTCCCCCGATACGCAGTATTTT	CASSIARGSPDTQYF
many	TRBV12-3/TRBV12-4	TRBJ1-5	.	TGTGCCAGCAGTTTAGAAAGGGGAGAGCGTCAGCCCCAGCATTTT	CASSLERGERQPQHF
many	TRBV7-2	TRBJ1-2	TRBD1	TGTGCCAGCAGCTTAGCGCCGGGACAGGGGCATGGCTACACCTTC	CASSLAPGQGHGYTF
few	TRBV30	TRBJ2-5	.	TGTGCCTGGAGCGAGACAGGGGAGGGCCAGTACTTC	CAWSETGEGQYF
many	TRBV27	TRBJ1-1	.	TGTGCCAGCAGTCCTAACTCTCCGAACACTGAAGCTTTCTTT	CASSPNSPNTEAFF
many	TRBV12-3/TRBV12-4	TRBJ2-5	TRBD2	TGTGCCAGCAGTTTTATAGAACTAGCGGGAGGGAAGTACCAAGAGACCCAGTACTTC	CASSFIELAGGKYQETQYF
.	TRBV6-1	TRBJ1-1	.	TGTGCCAGTAAACTTACAGGGTCGGCTGAAGCTTTCTTT	CASKLTGSAEAFF
many	TRBV25-1	TRBJ1-6	TRBD1	TGTGCCAGCAGTCCCCGGGACAGGCTTTCACCCCTCCACTTT	CASSPRDRLSPLHF
few	TRBV6-2/TRBV6-3	TRBJ1-5	TRBD1	TGTGCCAGCAGTTACAGGGGGCCAAGCAATCAGCCCCAGCATTTT	CASSYRGPSNQPQHF
many	TRBV19	TRBJ1-2	.	TGTGCCAGTAGTATGGCCAAGGAGACTGGCTACACCTTC	CASSMAKETGYTF
many	TRBV28	TRBJ2-3	TRBD2	TGTGCCAGCAGTTTAAGCGGGACTACTTATGATACGCAGTATTTT	CASSLSGTTYDTQYF
.	TRBV6-1	TRBJ2-7	.	TGTGCCAGCAGTGAAGGGGAGGCTGCAGAGCAGTACTTC	CASSEGEAAEQYF
many	TRBV7-8	TRBJ1-2	.	TGTGCCAGCAGCACCCAACGGGTATCTAACTATGGCTACACCTTC	CASSTQRVSNYGYTF
once	TRBV5-1	TRBJ2-2	.	TGCGCCAGCAGATTAGAGAACACCGGGGAGCTGTTTTTT	CASRLENTGELFF
many	TRBV12-3/TRBV12-4	TRBJ1-6	.	TGTGCCAGCAGTTTAGGGGGACGGCCGGGATCACCCCTCCACTTT	CASSLGGRPGSPLHF
many	TRBV27	TRBJ1-1	TRBD1	TGTGCCAGCAGTTTAGTTGGACAGGGGTACACTGAAGCTTTCTTT	CASSLVGQGYTEAFF
many	TRBV20-1	TRBJ2-2	TRBD2	TGCAGTGTTCCTAGCGGGAGAAGGGCCGGGGAGCTGTTTTTT	CSVPSGRRAGELFF
many	TRBV29-1	TRBJ1-3	.	TGCAGCGTTGCCCTAGACGGAAACACCATATATTTT	CSVALDGNTIYF
many	TRBV28	TRBJ2-7	TRBD1	TGTGCCAGCAGCCCCGGGACAGGGCCCATCGAGCAGTACTTC	CASSPGTGPIEQYF
many	TRBV2	TRBJ1-1	TRBD1	TGTGCCAGCAGACACGGACAGGCTTATTCCCTCGCTTTCTTT	CASRHGQAYSLAFF
many	TRBV9	TRBJ2-7	.	TGTGCCAGCAGCGTAACCACCGTGCTCGAGCAGTACTTC	CASSVTTVLEQYF
many	TRBV6-1	TRBJ1-6	.	TGTGCCAGCAGTGAGGGGGTCTCACCCCTCCACTTT	CASSEGVSPLHF